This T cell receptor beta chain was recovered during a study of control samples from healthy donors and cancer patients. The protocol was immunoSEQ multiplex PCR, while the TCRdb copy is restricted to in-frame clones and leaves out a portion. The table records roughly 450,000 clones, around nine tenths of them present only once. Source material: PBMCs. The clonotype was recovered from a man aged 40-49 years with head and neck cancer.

The CDR3 nucleotides are TGTGCCAGCAGCTCCGGACAGGGAAACACCATATATTTT. This sequence encodes CASSSGQGNTIYF. V usage is TRBV13 and J usage is TRBJ1-3, with D tentatively TRBD1 (6 bases). Germline V gives CDR1 PRHDT, CDR2 FYEKMQ (reference sequence). The CDR3 is made up of 13 amino acids. Trimming cost V 4 bases and J 4 bases, with 8 bases left between them. Full variable domain (missing parts from reference TRBV13 and TRBJ1-3): AAGVIQSPRHLIKEKRETATLKCYPIPRHDTVYWYQQGPGQDPQFLISFYEKMQSDKGSIPDRFSAQQFSDYHSELNMSSLELGDSALYFCASSSGQGNTIYFGEGSWLTVV.